This T cell receptor beta chain was profiled in a study of blood T cell repertoires in COVID-19. Study background: COVID-19 samples from acute and convalescent phases originated in the United States, Italy and Spain. PBMCs, B-cell-depleted T cells, or T cells provided the cDNA or gDNA that made up the material.

This CDR3 has 19 amino acids. In germline, CDR1 is MNHEY, CDR2 SVGEGT. Trimming took 1 base from V and 2 from J; bases not matched to a gene: 11. In the original workflow: Researchers report that nucleated cell counts were estimated from reference gene primer amplification. Data came from immunoSEQ multiplex PCR; TCRdb stores just in-frame clones and leaves some out. That table furnishes V, J and clone size, whereas the DNA furnished D and trimming. The table lists 250,000 to 350,000 clones, about 85% of them singletons. Input material: peripheral blood. This chain links TRBV6-2 or TRBV6-3 with TRBJ1-3, with 10 bases aligning to TRBD1. The source is a woman aged 50 to 60 who had recovered from COVID-19. The CDR3 DNA sequence: TGTGCCAGCAGTTACTATCCGGGACAGGGGACGAAAGCTGGAAACACCATATATTTT. It is translated as CASSYYPGQGTKAGNTIYF.